What follows describes a single T cell receptor (beta chain). The data were obtained in a study of CD8+CD57+ T cells in acquired aplastic anemia. TCR beta VDJ combinations and CDR3 sequences were profiled from genomic DNA. MiXCR, run by TCRdb on the reads, gives a single entry per CDR3 protein. The table records under 350,000 distinct CDR3 sequences, 56% of them present only once. The germline V and J ends were trimmed by 2 bases and 5 bases, with 11 bases remaining between them. The CDR3 covers 15 residues. Germline V gene lookup returns CDR1 KGHDR and CDR2 SFDVKD. Patients included in sequencing had previously demonstrated CD8+CD57+ cell expansion by flow cytometry.

The sequence came from a human donor with aplastic anemia. Sequencing was done on a sample of sorted CD4+, CD8+, or CD8+CD57+ T cells (not recorded which) from PBMCs. The chain carries TRBV24-1 and TRBJ1-4; D call uncertain. CDR3 sequence: CATSDSGSQNEKLFF. CDR3 DNA: TGTGCCACCAGTGATTCTGGCAGCCAAAATGAAAAACTGTTTTTT.